A selection of T cell receptor beta chains follows, all from one sample in a study of T cell responses to AZD1222 COVID-19 vaccine. Libraries were prepared by immunoSEQ multiplex PCR; TCRdb keeps only in-frame clonotypes and omits some of them. The sample includes 150,000 to 200,000 clones, around 95% of them seen just once. Sequences were derived from peripheral blood, sampled on day 0 of AZD1222 vaccination. The receptor set was obtained from an adult in good health. Both conserved end residues are part of each CDR3. D genes are given only for firm matches. Clone size is shown for a subset of rows, as once, few, many or a class of expanded clone.

abundance: .
d_gene: .
v_gene: TRBV12-5
j_gene: TRBJ2-3
CDR3aa: CASGLREGTRHVTDTQYF
CDR3nt: TGTGCTAGTGGTTTAAGGGAAGGGACTCGGCATGTCACAGATACGCAGTATTTT

abundance: .
d_gene: .
v_gene: TRBV10-3
j_gene: TRBJ1-1
CDR3aa: CATNGGRTEAFF
CDR3nt: TGTGCCACGAATGGGGGGAGGACTGAAGCTTTCTTT

abundance: .
d_gene: .
v_gene: TRBV5-4
j_gene: TRBJ1-6
CDR3aa: CASSSNRDSPLHF
CDR3nt: TGTGCCAGCAGCTCGAACAGGGATTCACCCCTCCACTTT

abundance: .
d_gene: .
v_gene: TRBV30
j_gene: TRBJ1-6
CDR3aa: CAWAGGRVNSPLHF
CDR3nt: TGTGCCTGGGCTGGGGGGCGGGTGAATTCACCCCTCCACTTT

abundance: few
d_gene: TRBD2
v_gene: TRBV3-1/TRBV3-2
j_gene: TRBJ2-6
CDR3aa: CASLAGTSASGANVLTF
CDR3nt: TGTGCCAGCTTAGCCGGGACTAGCGCCTCTGGGGCCAACGTCCTGACTTTC

abundance: .
d_gene: .
v_gene: TRBV2
j_gene: TRBJ1-5
CDR3aa: CASSQRGQSSQPQHF
CDR3nt: TGTGCCAGCAGCCAGAGAGGGCAGTCGAGTCAGCCCCAGCATTTT

abundance: .
d_gene: .
v_gene: TRBV7-6
j_gene: TRBJ2-2
CDR3aa: CASRPTSWAGELFF
CDR3nt: TGTGCCAGCAGGCCTACTAGCTGGGCCGGGGAGCTGTTTTTT

abundance: .
d_gene: .
v_gene: TRBV16
j_gene: TRBJ1-2
CDR3aa: CASSQGFLGDGYTF
CDR3nt: TGTGCCAGCAGCCAAGGGTTTTTGGGGGATGGCTACACCTTC

abundance: .
d_gene: .
v_gene: TRBV7-8
j_gene: TRBJ2-7
CDR3aa: CASSRTDFDEQYF
CDR3nt: TGTGCCAGCAGCCGGACTGATTTTGACGAGCAGTACTTC

abundance: .
d_gene: .
v_gene: TRBV6-4
j_gene: TRBJ2-3
CDR3aa: CASSSEPTSTDTQYF
CDR3nt: TGTGCCAGCAGTTCAGAGCCCACAAGCACAGATACGCAGTATTTT